This T cell receptor beta chain is from a study of beta chain features in type 1 diabetes. This clone was seen more than once but under ten times. Its specificity is not known. The study's findings and limits: A PCR bias possibly favoring shorter templates would apply equally to patients and controls. Whether HLA type influences TCRB rearrangement remained unresolved here. In all four CD4+ subsets, TCRB CDR3 length was significantly, moderately reduced in type 1 diabetes.

V was shortened by 5 bases and J by 10 bases, with 12 bases between the two germline ends. Germline V gene lookup returns CDR1 MDHEN and CDR2 SYDVKM. The CDR3 runs 12 residues. Isolated RNA was reverse transcribed in full, so expressed TCRB transcripts were sequenced. TCRdb's table, derived via immunoSEQ multiplex PCR, lists solely in-frame clones and lacks some. The data hold around 250,000 clones, with approximately 24% observed a single time. The J gene is TRBJ2-1, the V gene TRBV28; D not resolved. This sequence originates from a woman in her 30s with type 1 diabetes. Sequenced material: naive CD4+ T cells from blood. This CDR3 reads CASSRHLQEQFF. Here the CDR3 DNA reads TGTGCCAGCAGTAGACACCTACAGGAGCAGTTCTTC. Full variable domain (outside the CDR3, taken from reference TRBV28 and TRBJ2-1): DVKVTQSSRYLVKRTGEKVFLECVQDMDHENMFWYRQDPGLGLRLIYFSYDVKMKEKGDIPEGYSVSREKKERFSLILESASTNQTSMYLCASSRHLQEQFFGPGTRLTVL.